These 29 T cell receptor beta chains were sequenced from one sample in a study of T-cell memory formation after mild COVID-19 (dated by TCRdb to about 2021). The library was built by means of 5' RACE. This sample was sequenced with an Illumina NovaSeq 6000. The public reads were reprocessed in TCRdb via fastp at Q25 and MiXCR, keeping in-frame beta chains. Under each unique CDR3 protein, matching rows form one entry showing the most common genes and DNA. The sample has approximately 200,000 distinct CDR3 sequences on record, 16% of them singletons. The top ten clonotypes cover just over 2% of the sample. What was sequenced was PBMCs or a T cell subset sorted from them (not recorded which). These receptors were taken from an adult woman who had mild COVID-19 (a few samples of this study predate the infection). The sample titles of this study are shuffled in the database, so cell type and time point are left out; the donor was told from shared clones.

The rearrangement links TRBV6-4 to TRBJ2-5; 9 bases are a match to TRBD1. Unmatched junction bases numbered 1, after V lost 3 bases and J lost 5 bases. Looked up from germline, CDR1 is MRHNA and CDR2 is SNTAGT. This CDR3 comprises 13 residues. This CDR3 reads CASSDGTGETQYF. CDR3 bases: TGTGCCAGCAGTGATGGGACAGGGGAGACCCAGTACTTC.

The chain is built from TRBV5-1 and TRBJ2-1, with 9 nucleotides matching TRBD1. In germline, CDR1 is SGHRS, CDR2 YFSETQ. The length of the CDR3 is 15 residues. The junction had 12 bases not matched to a gene; V was cut back by 6 bases and J by 8 bases. CDR3 loop: CASTRMGQGYDEQFF. The DNA for the CDR3 is TGCGCCAGCACCCGTATGGGACAGGGTTATGATGAGCAGTTCTTC.

This clonotype was seen a handful of times. This rearrangement joins TRBV5-1 to TRBJ2-3; D remains unclear. The CDR3 runs to 14 residues. The V end lost 0 bases, the J end lost 0 bases, and 5 bases lay between the germline ends. Looked up from germline, CDR1 is SGHRS and CDR2 is YFSETQ. The CDR3, as DNA: TGCGCCAGCAGCTTGGCCGTTAGCACAGATACGCAGTATTTT. It codes for CASSLAVSTDTQYF.

This clonotype has more than one count but fewer than ten. This chain links TRBV7-2 with TRBJ2-7; D might be TRBD1 (5 bases). The V and J ends lost 1 base and 7 bases respectively, with 11 bases between them. This CDR3 is built from 13 residues. CDR1 is SGHTA, CDR2 FQGNSA, per germline. The CDR3 here is CASSLDQGREQYF. CDR3 DNA: TGTGCCAGCAGCTTAGATCAGGGTAGGGAGCAGTACTTC.

The chain has TRBV11-2 and TRBJ2-1; 9 nucleotides line up with TRBD2. Germline V gene sequence: CDR1 SGHAT, CDR2 FQNNGV. Trimming at V came to 5 bases and at J to 5 bases, leaving 10 bases not matched to a gene. This CDR3 has 16 residues. The CDR3 spells CASSPALAGVNNEQFF. Here the CDR3 DNA reads TGTGCCAGCAGCCCAGCCTTAGCGGGGGTGAACAATGAGCAGTTCTTC. Full variable domain (outside the CDR3, taken from reference TRBV11-2 and TRBJ2-1): EAGVAQSPRYKIIEKRQSVAFWCNPISGHATLYWYQQILGQGPKLLIQFQNNGVVDDSQLPKDRFSAERLKGVDSTLKIQPAKLEDSAVYLCASSPALAGVNNEQFFGPGTRLTVL.

The V call is TRBV20-1, the J call TRBJ1-4; D is unclear. This CDR3 contains 11 residues. The V gene's germline CDR1 is DFQATT and CDR2 SNEGSKA (reference sequence). The CDR3 protein is CSGFRGEKLFF. CDR3 nucleotide sequence: TGCAGCGGATTTCGGGGTGAAAAACTGTTTTTT.

This clonotype turned up a few times. V gene TRBV20-1 combines with J gene TRBJ1-2, with 9 bases that match TRBD1. This CDR3 region has 14 residues. Germline CDR1 and CDR2: DFQATT and SNEGSKA (reference sequence). The J segment lost 1 base and the V segment lost 5 bases, leaving 5 bases of the junction unmatched. The CDR3 loop reads CSAGTGLNNYGYTF. CDR3 DNA sequence: TGCAGTGCTGGGACAGGGTTGAATAACTATGGCTACACCTTC.

This clonotype was counted only a few times. The chain carries TRBV19 and TRBJ1-5; the D is unclear. V dropped 6 bases and J dropped 0 bases, with 21 bases sitting between them. CDR1 and CDR2 from the germline V gene are LNHDA and SQIVND (reference sequence). The CDR3 covers 18 residues. The CDR3 DNA sequence: TGTGCCAGTAGATCTGCGCCTTCGGCAGCTAATAGCAATCAGCCCCAGCATTTT. The encoded protein is CASRSAPSAANSNQPQHF.

This clonotype was seen only a few times. The chain combines TRBV21-1 with TRBJ1-5; the table's D call of TRBD1 was not tested on the DNA. TRBV21-1 is noted as a pseudogene. The CDR3 covers 19 residues. The CDR3 DNA sequence: TGTGCCAGCAGCACCACTCCGGGACGGCAAACGAAGGTGAATCAGCCCCAGCATTTT. Amino acid sequence: CASSTTPGRQTKVNQPQHF.

Many counts were recorded for this clonotype. The chain links TRBV6-1 to TRBJ2-1; perhaps D is TRBD1 or TRBD2 (5 bases each). V lost 2 bases, J lost 6 bases, and 14 bases lay in between. The CDR3 runs 15 residues. Looked up from germline, CDR1 is MNHNS and CDR2 is SASEGT. The CDR3 here is CASSESWPRGNEQFF. CDR3 coding DNA: TGTGCCAGCAGTGAATCTTGGCCGAGGGGCAATGAGCAGTTCTTC.

The V and J genes are TRBV7-9 and TRBJ1-2; D might be TRBD1 (5 bases). From germline, CDR1 is SEHNR and CDR2 FQNEAQ (reference sequence). The CDR3 contains 15 residues. V lost 8 bases to trimming and J lost 0 bases, with 16 bases between them. CDR3 coding DNA: TGTGCCAGCGGCAAAGACAGCAGAGCTAACTATGGCTACACCTTC. As protein: CASGKDSRANYGYTF.

This chain joins TRBV4-1 and TRBJ1-3; no reliable D call. V gave up 6 bases and J gave up 14 bases, with 20 bases separating them. Germline V gene sequence: CDR1 MGHRA, CDR2 YSYEKL. This CDR3 spans 13 amino acids. DNA for the CDR3: TGCGCCAGCAGAGCTGCGGAGTCCGGTGATCTATATTTT. Translating gives CASRAAESGDLYF.

This clonotype appeared a few times. The rearrangement uses TRBV5-1 and TRBJ2-7, with 9 positions matching TRBD1. This CDR3 comprises 14 residues. Germline values: CDR1 SGHRS, CDR2 YFSETQ. With 1 base clipped from V and 3 bases from J, the junction kept 2 bases outside the gene matches. The CDR3 reads CASSLRTGVYEQYF. The CDR3 nucleotides read TGCGCCAGCAGCTTGAGGACAGGGGTCTACGAGCAGTACTTC.

The genes are TRBV15 and TRBJ2-5; maybe TRBD2 (6 bases). Germline CDR1 and CDR2: LNHNV and YYDKDF (reference sequence). This CDR3 is built from 14 residues. Trimming took off 9 bases at V and 4 bases at J, with 18 bases between the two ends. The CDR3 coding sequence is TGTGCCACGACACTAGCCCCCCGAGGAGAGACCCAGTACTTC. Translating gives CATTLAPRGETQYF.

This clonotype was seen ten or more times. This chain joins TRBV12-3 or TRBV12-4 and TRBJ2-5, with TRBD1 as a possible D gene (7 bases). Trimming left V 3 bases short and J 4 bases short, with 12 bases between. The CDR3 is 14 amino acids. CDR3 protein: CASSFRGRGETQYF. In DNA form, the CDR3 reads TGTGCCAGCAGTTTTAGGGGGCGGGGAGAGACCCAGTACTTC.

The chain joins TRBV27 to TRBJ2-7; 10 bases are a match to TRBD2. Germline CDR1 MNHEY, CDR2 SMNVEV (reference sequence). The CDR3 sequence is 14 residues long. V trimming: 8 bases; J trimming: 2 bases; junction bases outside the gene matches: 6. The CDR3 loop is CASAELAGTYEQYF. The CDR3, as DNA: TGTGCCAGCGCCGAACTAGCGGGAACCTACGAGCAGTACTTC.

This clonotype turned up a few times. This chain connects TRBV9 to TRBJ2-7; possible D gene TRBD1, 7 bases. This CDR3 has 16 amino acids. Germline assignment: CDR1 SGDLS and CDR2 YYNGEE. V was clipped by 4 bases and J by 3 bases, with 20 bases between them. CDR3 protein: CASSPQGPGAGYEQYF. The CDR3 region has the DNA TGTGCCAGCAGCCCACAGGGGCCGGGAGCCGGCTACGAGCAGTACTTC.

This clonotype showed up just once. Because the CDR3 is missing its conserved closing phenylalanine or tryptophan, this is likely a read error. This chain uses TRBV3-1 with TRBJ2-5; D remains ambiguous. V gave up 0 bases and J gave up 5 bases, with 10 bases separating them. The CDR3 has 14 amino acids. The germline V gene has CDR1 LGHDT and CDR2 YNNKEL (reference sequence). The CDR3 here is CASSQDPFGETQYL. The CDR3 DNA reads as TGTGCCAGCAGCCAAGACCCGTTTGGGGAGACCCAGTACTTA.

This clonotype came up a few times. The V and J genes are TRBV7-3 and TRBJ2-1, with 14 bases fitting TRBD2. This CDR3 has 17 residues. Germline V CDR1 and CDR2: SGHTA, FQGTGA. With V trimmed by 1 base and J by 5 bases, 4 bases remained unmatched. The CDR3 bases are TGTGCCAGCAGCTTAAGGCGACTAGCGGGAGGGGACAATGAGCAGTTCTTC. Translated: CASSLRRLAGGDNEQFF.

The chain employs TRBV9 and TRBJ2-1; 10 bases agree with TRBD2. The CDR3 is 20 amino acids. The V segment lost 4 bases and the J segment 8 bases; nucleotides outside the gene matches: 24. Germline-derived CDR1 and CDR2 are SGDLS and YYNGEE. The CDR3 loop is CASSLRDSGGHSGGVDEQFF. The DNA for the CDR3 is TGTGCCAGCAGCCTCCGCGATAGCGGGGGGCACAGCGGAGGTGTGGATGAGCAGTTCTTC. Complete variable domain (other parts from reference TRBV9 and TRBJ2-1): DSGVTQTPKHLITATGQRVTLRCSPRSGDLSVYWYQQSLDQGLQFLIQYYNGEERAKGNILERFSAQQFPDLHSELNLSSLELGDSALYFCASSLRDSGGHSGGVDEQFFGPGTRLTVL.

This clonotype was recorded a few times. V is TRBV6-1 and J is TRBJ2-7; 9 bases are shared with TRBD2. Trimming at V came to 7 bases and at J to 4 bases, leaving 11 bases not matched to a gene. Germline V lookup: CDR1 MNHNS, CDR2 SASEGT. This CDR3 has 15 residues. CDR3 residues: CASTPGGTSRYEQYF. The CDR3 DNA follows: TGTGCCAGCACCCCAGGAGGGACTAGCAGGTACGAGCAGTACTTC.

In its sample, this clonotype was seen a few times. The chain carries TRBV15 and TRBJ2-3, with 8 positions matching TRBD2. This CDR3 spans 16 amino acids. Germline V gene lookup returns CDR1 LNHNV and CDR2 YYDKDF (reference sequence). Germline trimming cut 0 bases from V and 3 bases from J; bases unmatched to any gene: 5. CDR3 residues: CATSRDVRGGTDTQYF. The CDR3 DNA sequence: TGTGCCACCAGCAGAGATGTCCGGGGGGGGACAGATACGCAGTATTTT.

This clonotype was observed a few times. The chain has TRBV6-1 and TRBJ2-3, with D uncertain. Germline V gene data show CDR1 as MNHNS and CDR2 as SASEGT. The CDR3 totals 12 residues. V was shortened by 7 bases and J by 6 bases, with 11 bases between the two germline ends. CDR3 DNA: TGTGCCAGCACCCCGACTGGGGATACGCAGTATTTT. Translating it yields CASTPTGDTQYF.

This clonotype turned up a few times. The V call is TRBV18, the J call TRBJ2-7; TRBD2 aligns across 15 bases. The CDR3 extends over 15 amino acids. Germline CDR1 and CDR2: KGHSH and LQKENI. J gave up 5 bases and V 3 bases, and 2 bases lay outside the gene matches. The DNA of the CDR3 is TGTGCCAGCTCACCGGGACTAGCGGGAGGAGACGAGCAGTACTTC. As protein: CASSPGLAGGDEQYF.

This chain joins TRBV14 and TRBJ2-7; the D gene could be TRBD1 or TRBD2 (6 bases each). V lost 4 bases and J 0 bases, leaving 13 bases between the germline ends. This CDR3 is built from 15 residues. Germline V gene lookup returns CDR1 SGHDN and CDR2 FVKESK. The CDR3 coding sequence is TGTGCCAGCAGCCCAACAGGGAGGTCCTCCTACGAGCAGTACTTC. This sequence encodes CASSPTGRSSYEQYF.

This clonotype was detected a few times. V usage is TRBV3-1 and J usage is TRBJ2-7; TRBD1 agrees at 8 bases. From germline, CDR1 is LGHDT and CDR2 YNNKEL (reference sequence). V was pared by 7 bases and J by 6 bases, with 5 bases of the junction left unmatched. The CDR3 runs to 12 residues. The CDR3 protein is CASTTDRAEQYF. In DNA form, the CDR3 reads TGTGCCAGCACCACGGACAGGGCCGAGCAGTACTTC.

This clonotype turned up a few times. The chain combines TRBV20-1 with TRBJ1-2; 9 nucleotides match TRBD1. This CDR3 spans 15 amino acids. In germline, CDR1 is DFQATT, CDR2 SNEGSKA (reference sequence). V trimming: 1 base; J trimming: 4 bases; junction bases outside the gene matches: 7. CDR3 sequence reads: CSARGPTGGSYGYTF. In DNA, the CDR3 is TGCAGTGCTAGAGGCCCGACAGGGGGGAGCTATGGCTACACCTTC.

This clonotype has more than one count but fewer than ten. The chain links TRBV5-1 to TRBJ2-3, with D possibly TRBD1 on 6 matching bases. V was trimmed by 1 base and J by 3 bases, leaving 15 bases between them. In germline, CDR1 is SGHRS, CDR2 YFSETQ. There are 16 residues in the CDR3. CDR3 nucleotides: TGCGCCAGCAGCTTGTTCGTCGGCAGGGGAACAGATACGCAGTATTTT. Its translation is CASSLFVGRGTDTQYF.

The table lists this clonotype with a few counts. The CDR3 sequence: CASSSFRTGGTDTQYF. The CDR3 DNA follows: TGCGCCAGCAGCTCCTTCAGGACAGGGGGCACAGATACGCAGTATTTT. The rearrangement uses TRBV5-1 and TRBJ2-3, with 9 bases lining up with TRBD1. Germline V gives CDR1 SGHRS, CDR2 YFSETQ. After removal of 3 bases from V and 1 base from J, the junction contained 6 bases not matched to a gene. The CDR3 runs to 16 residues. Drawing the rest from reference TRBV5-1 and TRBJ2-3, the complete variable domain is KAGVTQTPRYLIKTRGQQVTLSCSPISGHRSVSWYQQTPGQGLQFLFEYFSETQRNKGNFPGRFSGRQFSNSRSEMNVSTLELGDSALYLCASSSFRTGGTDTQYFGPGTRLTVL.